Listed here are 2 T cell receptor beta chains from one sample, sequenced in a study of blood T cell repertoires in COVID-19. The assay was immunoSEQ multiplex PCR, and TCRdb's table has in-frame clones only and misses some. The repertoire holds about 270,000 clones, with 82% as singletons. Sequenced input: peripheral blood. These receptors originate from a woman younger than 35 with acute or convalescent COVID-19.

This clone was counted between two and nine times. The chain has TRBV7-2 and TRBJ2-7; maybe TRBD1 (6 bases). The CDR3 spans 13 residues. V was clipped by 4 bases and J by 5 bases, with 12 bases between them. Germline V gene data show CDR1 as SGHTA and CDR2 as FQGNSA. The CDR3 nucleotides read TGTGCCAGCAGCTGGGGGCCTGGAAACGAGCAGTACTTC. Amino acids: CASSWGPGNEQYF.

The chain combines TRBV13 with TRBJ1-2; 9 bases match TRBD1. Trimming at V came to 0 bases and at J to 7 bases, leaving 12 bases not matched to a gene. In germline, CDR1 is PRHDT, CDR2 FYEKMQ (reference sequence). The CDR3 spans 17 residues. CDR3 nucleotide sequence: TGTGCCAGCAGCTTAGGCCTAGGACAGGGGAACTATCTTGGCTACACCTTC. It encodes CASSLGLGQGNYLGYTF. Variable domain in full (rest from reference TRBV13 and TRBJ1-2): AAGVIQSPRHLIKEKRETATLKCYPIPRHDTVYWYQQGPGQDPQFLISFYEKMQSDKGSIPDRFSAQQFSDYHSELNMSSLELGDSALYFCASSLGLGQGNYLGYTFGSGTRLTVV.